Shown below are 9 T cell receptor beta chains from a single sample sequenced in a study of cytomegalovirus exposure and HLA in healthy donors (TCRdb year 2017). The method behind the library was the immunoSEQ multiplex PCR assay. A mixture of 60 forward primers for TCR Vbeta segments and 13 reverse primers for TCR Jbeta segments was used in the multiplex PCR. TCRdb took this table from immuneACCESS and kept in-frame rearrangements with V and J called. Such tables lack part of the clones; where checked against another copy, unresolved V genes explain under half of the gap, and the rest is unexplained. This sample is represented by 110,000 to 150,000 clones; approximately 78% of them were singletons. Roughly 2.4% of the sample is taken by the ten largest. Sequencing input: PBMCs. These receptors were taken from a young woman in good health and CMV-seropositive.

This clone was observed a single time. The chain carries TRBV28 and TRBJ1-6; weak D call: TRBD1 (6 bases). This CDR3 contains 14 residues. Trimming left V 5 bases short and J 8 bases short, with 13 bases between. Germline V gene data show CDR1 as MDHEN and CDR2 as SYDVKM. Here the CDR3 reads CASSPDRRYSPLHF. CDR3 nucleotides: TGTGCCAGCAGTCCAGACAGGCGATATTCACCCCTCCACTTT.

J is TRBJ1-1 and V is TRBV4-1, with D possibly TRBD1 on 6 matching bases. V was shortened by 1 base and J by 2 bases, with 14 bases between the two germline ends. Germline values: CDR1 MGHRA, CDR2 YSYEKL. The CDR3 is made up of 16 amino acids. The CDR3 loop is CASSQGPLDSNTEAFF. In DNA form, the CDR3 reads TGCGCCAGCAGCCAAGGCCCGCTGGACAGCAACACTGAAGCTTTCTTT.

The chain carries TRBV7-2 and TRBJ1-1; D remains ambiguous. V was cut by 5 bases and J by 0 bases, with 16 bases left in between. Germline-derived CDR1 and CDR2 are SGHTA and FQGNSA. This CDR3 spans 16 amino acids. CDR3 residues: CASSVDGSGMNTEAFF. DNA for the CDR3: TGTGCCAGCAGCGTTGATGGGTCGGGGATGAACACTGAAGCTTTCTTT.

The gene calls are TRBV4-3 and TRBJ1-2; D gene ambiguous. V lost 3 bases, J lost 0 bases, and 8 bases lay in between. CDR3 length equals 14 residues. CDR1 and CDR2 (germline): LGHNA, YSLEER. CDR3 sequence (DNA): TGCGCCAGCAGCCAGACTAACGCTAACTATGGCTACACCTTC. It encodes CASSQTNANYGYTF.

The gene calls are TRBV6-5 and TRBJ2-5; 8 nucleotides line up with TRBD1. The CDR3 loop spans 15 amino acids. Losses at the gene ends were 6 bases for V and 4 bases for J; bases not matched to a gene: 10. Germline values: CDR1 MNHEY, CDR2 SVGAGI. CDR3 protein: CASSQQGGRIETQYF. CDR3 coding DNA: TGTGCCAGCAGCCAACAGGGGGGCCGAATAGAGACCCAGTACTTC.

This clone was recorded only once. V is TRBV5-1 and J is TRBJ1-2; no reliable D call. CDR1 and CDR2 (germline): SGHRS, YFSETQ. This CDR3 is 13 amino acids long. With 5 bases removed from V and 4 bases from J, the gap between germline ends came to 12 bases. The CDR3 loop is CASRPSGFYGYTF. The CDR3 DNA is TGCGCCAGCAGGCCCTCGGGATTCTATGGCTACACCTTC.

The chain is built from TRBV13 and TRBJ1-1; possibly TRBD1 for D (5 bases). Germline V lookup: CDR1 PRHDT, CDR2 FYEKMQ (reference sequence). CDR3 length: 14 residues. V lost 7 bases and J lost 1, with 13 bases in between. CDR3 sequence: CASTLGGTNTEAFF. The CDR3 DNA reads as TGTGCCAGCACTCTCGGAGGGACGAACACTGAAGCTTTCTTT.

The V call is TRBV2, the J call TRBJ1-2, with a possible D match to TRBD1 (6 bases). V lost 6 bases and J lost 5, with 10 bases in between. Germline-derived CDR1 and CDR2 are SNHLY and FYNNEI. This CDR3 comprises 12 residues. This CDR3 is CASRAGQYGYTF. CDR3 nucleotide sequence: TGTGCCAGCAGGGCTGGACAGTATGGCTACACCTTC.

V gene TRBV7-9 combines with J gene TRBJ2-5, with D tentatively TRBD2 (6 bases). CDR1 is SEHNR and CDR2 is FQNEAQ in the germline V gene (reference sequence). Trimming shortened V by 8 bases and J by 2 bases, and 9 bases separated the two germline ends. The CDR3 consists of 12 residues. CDR3 sequence reads: CASRAGQETQYF. Written as DNA, the CDR3 is TGTGCCAGCCGCGCGGGGCAAGAGACCCAGTACTTC.